A single TCR beta chain is shown here with its context. Its target is not known. This entry is derived from a study of STAT5B mutations in CD4+ large granular lymphocyte leukemia. Study summary: The CDR3 'QG' motif was associated with a particular HLA allele among healthy donors.

Study results and limitations: Compared with healthy controls (2/35), patient top clones favored TRBV06 (8/27). Patient CD4-sorted repertoires looked more clonal than healthy CD4+ repertoires, even without putative leukemic clones.

This table comes from immunoSEQ multiplex PCR, and its TCRdb copy is limited to in-frame clones, with some not included. The sample has about 30,000 clones; approximately 75% are singletons. Germline V lookup: CDR1 MNHEY, CDR2 SVGAGI. V was cut by 7 bases and J by 2 bases, with 12 bases left in between. This CDR3 is 14 amino acids long. Source material: CD4+ T cells from blood buffy coats. The TCR sequence derives from a human donor in good health. V gene TRBV6-5 combines with J gene TRBJ1-3; weak D call: TRBD1 (5 bases). CDR3 nucleotide sequence: TGTGCCAGCAAATTAGGGGCGACTGGAAACACCATATATTTT. This sequence encodes CASKLGATGNTIYF.